Below are 19 T cell receptor beta chains sequenced from a single sample in a study of identical twins. TCRdb reprocessed the 5' RACE reads via MiXCR and lists one record per CDR3 protein. The profile covers over 250,000 distinct CDR3 sequences, with roughly 9% appearing a single time and 5.5% to 9% taken by the ten largest. This sample also appeared in a second study, on yellow fever vaccine responses in identical twins.

Sequencing was carried out using CD8+ T cells sorted from blood. The receptors originated from a young woman in good health.

The table lists this clonotype with many counts. The chain has TRBV29-1 and TRBJ2-1; 9 bases agree with TRBD1. CDR3 size: 17 residues. Germline values: CDR1 SQVTM, CDR2 ANQGSEA. V lost 2 bases to trimming and J lost 2 bases; unmatched junction nucleotides: 10. CDR3 nucleotide sequence: TGCAGCGTTGAAAAACTAGGACAGGGGTCTCCCTACAATGAGCAGTTCTTC. Protein product: CSVEKLGQGSPYNEQFF.

This clonotype was picked up a small number of times. V usage is TRBV30 and J usage is TRBJ1-4, with TRBD1 as a possible D gene (5 bases). The CDR3 has 13 residues. V lost 0 bases, J lost 5 bases, and 7 bases lay in between. The germline gives CDR1 GTSNPN, CDR2 SVGIG (reference sequence). The CDR3 region has the DNA TGTGCCTGGAGTGTGACAGAGAATGAAAAACTGTTTTTT. Translating it yields CAWSVTENEKLFF.

There are a few counts of this clonotype. This chain connects TRBV11-1 to TRBJ2-2, with 12 bases aligning to TRBD1. CDR3 length: 20 residues. CDR1 and CDR2 from the germline V gene are SGHAT and FQDESV (reference sequence). Trimming removed 3 bases from V and 6 bases from J; junction bases left unmatched: 17. The DNA for the CDR3 is TGTGCCAGCAGCTTTCCACTGGGACAGGGGGCGCGGAAGCTAGCCGGGGAGCTGTTTTTT. This sequence encodes CASSFPLGQGARKLAGELFF. Filled out from reference TRBV11-1 and TRBJ2-2, the complete variable domain reads EAEVAQSPRYKITEKSQAVAFWCDPISGHATLYWYRQILGQGPELLVQFQDESVVDDSQLPKDRFSAERLKGVDSTLKIQPAELGDSAMYLCASSFPLGQGARKLAGELFFGEGSRLTVL.

This clonotype was counted at least ten times. The V gene is TRBV20-1, the J gene TRBJ2-7; 9 bases match TRBD2. This CDR3 comprises 13 residues. J was trimmed by 3 bases and V by 6 bases; bases with no gene match: 6. The germline CDR1 and CDR2 sequences are DFQATT and SNEGSKA (reference sequence). The CDR3 bases are TGCAGTGCGACACTAGCGGGCTACTACGAGCAGTACTTC. Translated: CSATLAGYYEQYF.

This chain's CDR3 is CASSPRRGMGQETQYF. The CDR3 DNA follows: TGTGCCAGCAGTCCCAGGCGGGGGATGGGGCAAGAGACCCAGTACTTC. The chain has TRBV12-3 or TRBV12-4 and TRBJ2-5; 7 bases match TRBD2. V lost 5 bases to trimming and J lost 2 bases; unmatched junction nucleotides: 11. The length of the CDR3 is 16 residues.

The gene calls are TRBV29-1 and TRBJ2-1; maybe TRBD1 (6 bases). CDR1 and CDR2 (germline): SQVTM, ANQGSEA. V lost 8 bases and J 4 bases, leaving 15 bases between the germline ends. This CDR3 has 13 amino acids. The CDR3, as DNA: TGCAGCTACTACCAGGGGCGATACAATGAGCAGTTCTTC. Translation: CSYYQGRYNEQFF.

The table lists this clonotype with many counts. The chain employs TRBV12-3 or TRBV12-4 and TRBJ2-7; no reliable D call. Trimming pared 5 bases from V and 5 bases from J, leaving 10 bases between. This CDR3 comprises 12 residues. For the CDR3, the DNA is TGTGCCAGCAGTCGAATCATGGACGAGCAGTACTTC. Protein product: CASSRIMDEQYF.

V usage is TRBV28 and J usage is TRBJ2-5, with 14 bases identical to TRBD2. Looked up from germline, CDR1 is MDHEN and CDR2 is SYDVKM. Trimming took 6 bases from V and 5 from J; bases not matched to a gene: 8. CDR3 length equals 16 residues. The CDR3 DNA sequence: TGTGCCAGCAGGTCCCCGGGACTAGCGGGAGCGGAGACCCAGTACTTC. Translation: CASRSPGLAGAETQYF.

This sequence joins TRBV27 and TRBJ2-7; 7 bases match TRBD1. From germline, CDR1 is MNHEY and CDR2 SMNVEV (reference sequence). Trimming took 8 bases from V and 2 from J; bases not matched to a gene: 6. This CDR3 comprises 13 residues. The CDR3 DNA sequence: TGTGCCAGCGGCCCGGGACAGACCTACGAGCAGTACTTC. It translates to CASGPGQTYEQYF.

This chain connects TRBV7-3 to TRBJ2-3; no clear D gene. Trimming stripped 0 bases from V and 6 bases from J, with 10 bases between. This CDR3 region has 14 residues. Germline CDR1 SGHTA, CDR2 FQGTGA. The CDR3 reads CASSLTPSEDTQYF. CDR3 sequence (DNA): TGTGCCAGCAGCTTAACGCCATCCGAGGATACGCAGTATTTT.

This chain joins TRBV12-3 or TRBV12-4 and TRBJ2-7; 7 nucleotides align to TRBD2. Unmatched junction bases numbered 25, after V lost 5 bases and J lost 3 bases. CDR3 size: 20 residues. In DNA form, the CDR3 reads TGTGCCAGCAGTCTTTTTTCCCCTCGATCCGGGGGGTCTCCCCACTACGAGCAGTACTTC. This encodes CASSLFSPRSGGSPHYEQYF.

This clonotype has ten or more counts. This chain joins TRBV12-3 or TRBV12-4 and TRBJ2-7; the D gene could be TRBD1 or TRBD2 (5 bases each). Trimming left V 3 bases short and J 5 bases short, with 14 bases between. The CDR3 has 14 amino acids. The CDR3 DNA reads as TGTGCCAGCAGTTTTGACTTTCGAGGGGACGAGCAGTACTTC. The encoded protein is CASSFDFRGDEQYF.

V and J are TRBV9 and TRBJ2-5; a possible D gene is TRBD1 (5 bases). The CDR3 length is 15 residues. V was clipped by 0 bases and J by 4 bases, with 13 bases between them. Germline V CDR1 and CDR2: SGDLS, YYNGEE. The CDR3 loop reads CASSVVQGSLETQYF. CDR3 DNA sequence: TGTGCCAGCAGCGTAGTCCAGGGTTCTTTAGAGACCCAGTACTTC.

This clonotype appeared a few times. The rearrangement uses TRBV14 and TRBJ2-7; no reliable D call. Trimming took off 0 bases at V and 3 bases at J, with 12 bases between the two ends. This CDR3 region has 15 residues. Germline CDR1 SGHDN, CDR2 FVKESK. CDR3 sequence (DNA): TGTGCCAGCAGCCAAGAAAACGTTTATTACTACGAGCAGTACTTC. It translates to CASSQENVYYYEQYF.

The genes are TRBV30 and TRBJ1-1; the D is unclear. Trimming took 3 bases from V and 5 from J, leaving 10 bases between them. Germline-derived CDR1 and CDR2 are GTSNPN and SVGIG (reference sequence). This CDR3 comprises 12 residues. CDR3: CAWSPLGTEAFF. The CDR3 nucleotides are TGTGCCTGGAGCCCACTCGGGACTGAAGCTTTCTTT.

This clonotype was observed a few times. The genes are TRBV5-6 and TRBJ2-6; 8 nucleotides align to TRBD1. V lost 3 bases, J lost 8 bases, and 10 bases stayed unmatched. Germline-derived CDR1 and CDR2 are SGHDT and YYEEEE. The CDR3 totals 16 residues. The CDR3 nucleotides are TGTGCCAGCAGCTACCGGGACAGGACCGTGACCAACGTCCTGACTTTC. It yields the protein CASSYRDRTVTNVLTF.

This clonotype has only a few counts. This sequence joins TRBV20-1 and TRBJ2-2; weak D call: TRBD2 (5 bases). Germline loops: CDR1 DFQATT, CDR2 SNEGSKA (reference sequence). V dropped 3 bases and J dropped 0 bases, with 11 bases sitting between them. CDR3 size: 15 residues. CDR3 nucleotides: TGCAGTGCTAGGTGGGAGAGCACGAACACCGGGGAGCTGTTTTTT. Translating it yields CSARWESTNTGELFF.

This clonotype was found many times. The chain combines TRBV6-1 with TRBJ2-1; tentatively, D is TRBD1 (6 bases). Trimming removed 5 bases from V and 4 bases from J, with 15 bases in between. CDR1 is MNHNS, CDR2 SASEGT, per germline. The CDR3 covers 15 residues. The CDR3 bases are TGTGCCAGCAGTCCGGGACATCCGAGTTACAATGAGCAGTTCTTC. Amino acids: CASSPGHPSYNEQFF.

The CDR3 coding sequence is TGCGCCAGCAGCCAAGATCGGGTCAACCCAACCTACGAGCAGTACTTC. Its translation is CASSQDRVNPTYEQYF. This chain links TRBV4-3 with TRBJ2-7, with unresolved D. Trimming took 0 bases from V and 2 from J, leaving 14 bases between them. The CDR3 loop spans 16 amino acids. CDR1 and CDR2 (germline): LGHNA, YSLEER.